This record covers a single TCR beta chain. The specificity of this receptor is unknown. Nothing much larger sits one base from this clone, and base qualities are not available. The sample originates from a study of identifying expanded T cells in peripheral blood (dated by TCRdb to between 2018 and 2021). Some background on the complete study: Technical replicates were generated by sequencing separate aliquots of the same genomic DNA pool, with four replicates compared pairwise.

TCRbeta CDR3 regions were profiled by bias-controlled multiplex PCR amplification of genomic DNA with the immunoSEQ Assay. The paper's processing steps were these. The absolute abundance of each unique TCRbeta CDR3 region was quantified after sequences were collapsed and filtered. Differential abundance was assessed using a binomial (Fisher-equivalent) model and a beta-binomial model in which time-dependent variance fitted from healthy donors was added. Clones with fewer than 5 combined templates were removed, and differential abundance was called for clones with a Benjamini-Hochberg FDR below 0.01. In the beta-binomial model, variance was expressed as a function of the total template count across the two samples, in the form v = (b*log(k)+a)^2. TCRdb retrieved this table from immuneACCESS and kept in-frame rearrangements only. Not all clones are present; in checked studies, unresolved V genes account for under half, and no reason is known for the remainder. V, J and clone size are those of that table, while D and trimming were read from the DNA. The sample includes more than 65,000 clones, with approximately 91% observed a single time. Around 2.7% of the sample belongs to the ten largest clones.

The junction carries 15 bases between V and J, which are trimmed by 5 bases and 8 bases respectively. CDR3 length: 14 amino acids, cysteine to phenylalanine. Here the CDR3 DNA is all that survives: 42 bases in frame from base 1. CDR1 and CDR2 were assigned from the germline V gene as SGHVS and FQNEAQ. No immune events such as infections were documented for the healthy donors during the collection period. Healthy-donor blood repertoires served as a training cohort to calibrate time-dependent variance in a beta-binomial model of T-cell clone differential abundance. The training cohort included 10 or so healthy donors, of whom 3 were female and 7 were male. An age range of about 25 to 64 years, with an average of approximately 43 years, was recorded for the donors. Whole blood, obtained from a commercial supplier, was collected from each healthy donor at three time points spaced approximately two weeks apart. Genomic DNA was extracted from unsorted whole blood for immunosequencing.

The investigation overall reported the following: The binomial model flagged around 1.1 differentially abundant clones between technical replicates, compared with about 16 over about two weeks and approximately 20 over approximately four weeks. The beta-binomial model significantly reduced the number of clones called differentially abundant and the false-positive rate across all healthy-donor time intervals. The authors expected that biological variance in healthy repertoires might rise further over much longer intervals, such as months to years. In all healthy donors, the variance in clone template counts between samples taken roughly 14 days apart rose significantly as total template count increased.

Rearrangement joined TRBV7-8 to TRBJ1-4, and possibly TRBD1, on 5 matching bases. The clonotype comes from a person aged 18 to 70 in good health. Sequenced sample: blood. The sequenced DNA: TGTGCCAGCAGCCCGCGGGACCTGAGGGAAAAACTGTTTTTT. Its translation is CASSPRDLREKLFF.